The rows below give T cell receptor beta chains drawn from one sample of a study of T-cell reconstitution after alpha-beta-depleted transplantation in children. TCRdb re-derived calls from the PCR reads in MiXCR, one entry per CDR3 protein. The repertoire holds 360,000 or so distinct CDR3 sequences, with around 20% as singletons. This material consisted of PBMCs from the stem cell graft donor, taken from the stem cell graft. These receptors originate from a human donor who donated a stem cell graft to a child with acute myeloid leukemia. Each CDR3 is given with its conserved first and last residue. The D gene is left open where the match is weak. Size is omitted from some rows. Given values are once, few, many or a class for expanded clones.

j_call d_call clone_size v_call cdr3_aa cdr3_nt
TRBJ2-3 . many TRBV5-6 CASSTFRTESTDTQYF TGTGCCAGCAGCACGTTTCGGACAGAGAGCACAGATACGCAGTATTTT
TRBJ1-1 . . TRBV12-2 CASRLIPYGGFF TGTGCAAGTCGCTTAATCCCCTACGGTGGTTTCTTT
TRBJ1-6 . . TRBV29-1 CSVGSGDSPLHF TGCAGCGTTGGGTCTGGGGATTCACCCCTCCACTTT
TRBJ2-7 . few TRBV5-1 CASSLVSPAFNEQYF TGCGCCAGCAGCTTGGTTTCCCCGGCATTCAACGAGCAGTACTTC
TRBJ2-1 TRBD2 few TRBV20-1 CSASPISGSIGDEQFF TGCAGTGCTAGCCCTATTAGCGGGAGTATTGGGGATGAGCAGTTCTTC
TRBJ1-2 . . TRBV20-1 CSAGRDGPFYGYTF TGCAGTGCTGGTCGGGACGGCCCCTTCTATGGCTACACCTTC
TRBJ2-7 TRBD2 . TRBV7-9 CASSLVLAGGPYEQYF TGTGCCAGCAGCTTAGTACTAGCGGGAGGGCCGTACGAGCAGTACTTC
TRBJ2-7 . . TRBV11-2 CASLAVPGEQYF TGTGCCAGCCTCGCCGTACCGGGGGAGCAGTACTTC
TRBJ2-7 . . TRBV4-1 CASSQGAGTGTYEQYF TGCGCCAGCAGCCAAGGTGCCGGGACTGGGACCTACGAGCAGTACTTC
TRBJ2-5 . . TRBV7-9 CASSLNGLTGETQYF TGTGCCAGCAGCTTAAACGGGTTGACTGGGGAGACCCAGTACTTC
TRBJ2-1 TRBD2 few TRBV7-2 CASSLDGRYNNEQFF TGTGCCAGCAGCTTAGACGGGAGGTACAACAATGAGCAGTTCTTC
TRBJ2-5 . . TRBV3-1 CASSQEMGCCKETQYF TGTGCCAGCAGCCAAGAAATGGGATGCTGCAAAGAGACCCAGTACTTC
TRBJ2-7 . . TRBV29-1 CSATKGRYEQYF TGCAGCGCCACCAAGGGTCGCTACGAGCAGTACTTC
TRBJ1-3 . . TRBV27 CASSPQDRHTIYF TGTGCCAGCAGTCCTCAGGATAGGCACACCATATATTTT